Sequencing of this T cell receptor (beta chain) was carried out in a study of T-cell reconstitution after alpha-beta-depleted transplantation in children. Unique molecular identifiers were incorporated into the prepared TCRbeta library. TCRdb re-derived calls from the PCR reads in MiXCR, one entry per CDR3 protein. The sample includes about 580,000 distinct CDR3 sequences, more than 20% of them seen just once. Germline V CDR1 and CDR2: MNHNS, SASEGT. Trimming cost V 4 bases and J 2 bases, with 12 bases left between them. The length of the CDR3 is 15 residues. This clonotype was recorded a few times. The target antigen is unknown. General study findings and limits: At day 60, the high TCRbeta diversity found in some patients originated from recipient T cells and thymic progenitors that had survived. Expanded graft clones, several hundred of them, were reportedly the source of alpha-beta T cells about two months after transplant. A year had passed since transplant, and T-cell counts and diversity by then came mostly from newly produced T cells.

The clonotype originates from a boy in the first two years of life who had a stem cell transplant for acute myeloid leukemia, so the T cells may come from the graft donor. The sequenced sample was PBMCs, mostly from graft donor cells, obtained 360 days after TCRalphabeta/CD19-depleted stem cell transplant. The rearrangement links TRBV6-1 to TRBJ2-1, with D perhaps matching TRBD1 (6 bases). CDR3 residues: CASSATGSPYNEQFF. The DNA for the CDR3 is TGTGCCAGCAGTGCCACAGGGTCCCCCTACAATGAGCAGTTCTTC.